This T cell receptor (beta chain) stems from a study of Graves' ophthalmopathy and Graves' hyperthyroidism. V lost 4 bases and J lost 0, with 10 bases in between. CDR3 length equals 15 residues. Study-level findings and limits: Ophthalmopathy cases were distinguished from stable hyperthyroidism by a 13-signature model, reaching about 85% sensitivity and 70% to 84% specificity. Among thyroid clonotypes expanded above 0.001 frequency, most also appeared in blood.

The PBMC fraction was derived from under 11 ml of fresh peripheral blood. RNA served as the template for amplifying TCR beta CDR3 regions. HTBI-primed RT-PCR formed the first round, and a multiplex PCR formed the second. TCRdb recomputed calls from the multiplex PCR reads with MiXCR, one row per CDR3 protein. The sample lists 400,000 to 450,000 distinct CDR3 sequences, roughly 21% occurring once. This clonotype came up many times. Its antigen is unknown. Sequencing input: peripheral blood. This TCR was sampled from a woman between 18 and 29 years old with stable Graves' hyperthyroidism. The chain carries TRBV12-3 or TRBV12-4 and TRBJ2-4, with D hard to call. As DNA, the CDR3 is TGTGCCAGCAGTTCCCTCACAATAGCCAAAAACATTCAGTACTTC. This codes for CASSSLTIAKNIQYF.